This T cell receptor beta chain was retrieved from a study of response to subunit inactivated influenza vaccine (dated by TCRdb to between 2018 and 2020). Describing the broader study: To follow how T cells responded to a trivalent subunit inactivated influenza vaccine, the researchers relied on deep quantitative profiling of the T cell receptor repertoire. The research as a whole found: The authors suggested that each seasonal influenza vaccination may recruit only a limited number of new T cells.

Spanning cysteine to phenylalanine, the CDR3 consists of 15 amino acids. Only the CDR3 part of the read is kept: 45 bases, read in frame from the first base. V is clipped by 8 bases and J by 4 bases, and the sequence between their germline boundaries is 18 bases long. The germline V gene gives CDR1 as MRHNA and CDR2 as SNTAGT. In the paper's terms, the time point label means: 45 days after influenza vaccine administration. Library preparation employed RT-PCR. The data were produced on an Illumina HiSeq 2500. TCRdb reran the public reads through fastp at Q25 and MiXCR, keeping productive beta chains. Rows with one shared CDR3 protein collapse into an entry with the most common genes and DNA. This sample holds fewer than 700,000 distinct CDR3 sequences; over 10% were observed only once. The top ten clones comprise around 13% of the sample. Concerning this clonotype: The antigen it binds to is not known. One base away there is no much larger clone; base qualities are not given.

Recombination connected TRBV6-4 to TRBJ2-4; the D gene could be TRBD1 or TRBD2, each one agreeing over 5 bases. This TCR derives from a man aged 45-65 years who received an inactivated influenza vaccine. Donor details come from another sample of the same person, matched by shared clones. The source was PBMCs from blood, collected more than 35 days after vaccination. The encoded CDR3 is CASRPDRDGKNIQYF. Read as DNA, the sequence is TGTGCCAGCCGACCCGATCGGGACGGAAAAAACATTCAGTACTTC.